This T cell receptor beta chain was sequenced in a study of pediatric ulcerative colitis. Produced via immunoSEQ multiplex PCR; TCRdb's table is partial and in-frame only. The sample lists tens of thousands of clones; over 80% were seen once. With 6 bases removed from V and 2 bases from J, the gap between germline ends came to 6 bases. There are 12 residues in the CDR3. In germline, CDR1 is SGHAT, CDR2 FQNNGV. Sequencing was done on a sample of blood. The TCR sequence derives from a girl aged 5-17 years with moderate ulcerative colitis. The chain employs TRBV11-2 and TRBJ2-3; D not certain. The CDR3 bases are TGTGCCAGCAGGCCGCCCACAGATACGCAGTATTTT. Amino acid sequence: CASRPPTDTQYF.